Below, 17 T cell receptor beta chains from the same sample are listed, as sequenced in a study of blood T cells in healthy people across ages. Then a second PCR, running roughly 7 to 12 cycles, was carried out with a sample-barcoded 5' primer and a J-beta primer mix. Each CDR3 protein is one row after TCRdb ran MiXCR on the 5' RACE reads. The sample includes about 1,500,000 distinct CDR3 sequences, about 28% of them seen just once. Input material: blood. The receptors shown here come from a woman in her twenties or thirties in good health.

This clonotype has ten or more counts. In nucleotides, the CDR3 is TGTGCCAGCAGCTTAGCTCGGTCGGACGAGCAGTACTTC. This codes for CASSLARSDEQYF. V and J are TRBV7-6 and TRBJ2-7; D unclear. There are 13 residues in the CDR3. The ends were cut back, 0 bases at V and 5 bases at J, with 8 bases in the middle. CDR1 SGHVS and CDR2 FNYEAQ come from the germline V gene.

In this sample, this clonotype turned up a few times. The V call is TRBV7-2, the J call TRBJ1-5; 7 nucleotides align to TRBD1. From germline, CDR1 is SGHTA and CDR2 FQGNSA. V shed 1 base, J shed 7 bases, and the junction held 7 bases outside the gene matches. CDR3 length: 15 amino acids. The CDR3 reads CASSLDFTGAQPQHF. DNA of the CDR3: TGTGCCAGCAGCTTAGATTTTACAGGGGCCCAGCCCCAGCATTTT.

This clonotype was found a few times. The chain combines TRBV4-3 with TRBJ2-4; D uncertain. The last part of the DNA fits TRBJ2-7 better; the J call may be wrong. CDR3 length equals 14 residues. Germline V gives CDR1 LGHNA, CDR2 YSLEER. DNA of the CDR3: TGCGCCAGCAGCCAAGGGCTGGGTGGGTACGAGCAGTACTTC. Its translation: CASSQGLGGYEQYF.

As DNA, the CDR3 is TGCGCCAGCAGCTGGCCTCCAGGACCCAAGTCCGGGGAGCTGTTTTTT. As protein: CASSWPPGPKSGELFF. The chain has TRBV5-1 and TRBJ2-2, with D unclear. V lost 3 bases and J 6 bases, leaving 18 bases between the germline ends. Germline lookup yields CDR1 SGHRS and CDR2 YFSETQ. CDR3 size: 16 residues.

The rearrangement joins TRBV6-2 or TRBV6-3 to TRBJ2-2; D ambiguous. V was clipped by 8 bases and J by 7 bases, with 11 bases between them. The CDR3 is 12 residues long. The germline V gene encodes CDR1 MNHEY and CDR2 SVGEGT. The CDR3 reads CASSEGFGELFF. CDR3 DNA sequence: TGTGCCAGCTCCGAAGGGTTCGGGGAGCTGTTTTTT.

DNA of the CDR3: TGTGCCAGCAGCCAAGAAAGGGGGGACTTGAGGAATGAGCAGTTCTTC. Its translation: CASSQERGDLRNEQFF. This chain connects TRBV3-1 to TRBJ2-1; TRBD1 or TRBD2 may be the D gene (6 bases each). CDR1 is LGHDT and CDR2 is YNNKEL in the germline V gene (reference sequence). The CDR3 has 16 residues. The V end lost 0 bases, the J end lost 7 bases, and 16 bases lay between the germline ends.

This rearrangement joins TRBV7-9 to TRBJ1-2; TRBD1 agrees at 8 bases. V lost 5 bases, J lost 1 base, and 6 bases stayed unmatched. CDR3 length equals 15 residues. Germline V CDR1 and CDR2: SEHNR, FQNEAQ (reference sequence). CDR3 amino acids: CASSGQGPFNYGYTF. The CDR3 bases are TGTGCCAGCAGCGGACAGGGACCGTTTAACTATGGCTACACCTTC.

This clonotype was seen more than once but under ten times. The chain combines TRBV20-1 with TRBJ1-4; no clear D. The length of the CDR3 is 13 residues. Trimming left V 0 bases short and J 8 bases short, with 10 bases between. From germline, CDR1 is DFQATT and CDR2 SNEGSKA (reference sequence). CDR3 in DNA: TGCAGTGCTAGAGATGGTAGAAGGGAAAAACTGTTTTTT. This translates into CSARDGRREKLFF.

Only a few counts were recorded for this clonotype. The V and J genes are TRBV10-3 and TRBJ2-1; no reliable D call. Looked up from germline, CDR1 is ENHRY and CDR2 is SYGVKD. The CDR3 is 13 amino acids. The V end lost 0 bases, the J end lost 9 bases, and 9 bases lay between the germline ends. The CDR3 loop reads CAISESASGEQFF. CDR3 sequence (DNA): TGTGCCATCAGTGAGTCAGCCTCCGGTGAGCAGTTCTTC.

V usage is TRBV7-2 and J usage is TRBJ2-7, with 7 bases lining up with TRBD2. Germline loops: CDR1 SGHTA, CDR2 FQGNSA. The CDR3 spans 15 residues. With V trimmed by 5 bases and J by 0 bases, 7 bases remained unmatched. The CDR3 region is CASSAKRGTSYEQYF. DNA of the CDR3: TGTGCCAGCAGCGCTAAGCGGGGTACCTCCTACGAGCAGTACTTC.

The chain has TRBV2 and TRBJ2-5, with a weak D call TRBD1 (6 bases). Trimming shortened V by 6 bases and J by 7 bases, and 18 bases separated the two germline ends. Germline V gives CDR1 SNHLY, CDR2 FYNNEI. This CDR3 contains 14 residues. CDR3 sequence (DNA): TGTGCCAGCAGGGCCAGACAGGAGTGGGTGACCCAGTACTTC. Translated, it gives CASRARQEWVTQYF.

The V and J genes are TRBV7-2 and TRBJ2-7; the match to TRBD1 covers 7 bases. V lost 2 bases, J lost 0 bases, and 7 bases stayed unmatched. The CDR3 consists of 16 residues. Looked up from germline, CDR1 is SGHTA and CDR2 is FQGNSA. CDR3: CASSLRTGGSSYEQYF. CDR3 sequence (DNA): TGTGCCAGCAGCTTAAGGACAGGAGGTAGCTCCTACGAGCAGTACTTC.

This clonotype was detected only once. This chain joins TRBV5-6 and TRBJ2-5; the match to TRBD1 covers 8 bases. Germline lookup yields CDR1 SGHDT and CDR2 YYEEEE. Losses at the gene ends were 3 bases for V and 5 bases for J; bases not matched to a gene: 6. The CDR3 spans 14 residues. In nucleotides, the CDR3 is TGTGCCAGCAGCTGGACAGGGAAGGCGGAGACCCAGTACTTC. Translated, it gives CASSWTGKAETQYF.

This clonotype turned up a few times. This chain links TRBV30 with TRBJ2-1; weak D call: TRBD2 (7 bases). Trimming pared 0 bases from V and 6 bases from J, leaving 15 bases between. This CDR3 region has 15 residues. The V gene's germline CDR1 is GTSNPN and CDR2 SVGIG (reference sequence). The CDR3 sequence is CAWSVGGGTVNEQFF. The CDR3 coding sequence is TGTGCCTGGAGTGTAGGGGGGGGGACCGTCAATGAGCAGTTCTTC. Filled out from reference TRBV30 and TRBJ2-1, the complete variable domain reads SQTIHQWPATLVQPVGSPLSLECTVEGTSNPNLYWYRQAAGRGLQLLFYSVGIGQISSEVPQNLSASRPQDRQFILSSKKLLLSDSGFYLCAWSVGGGTVNEQFFGPGTRLTVL.

In this sample, this clonotype turned up a few times. The rearrangement joins TRBV7-2 to TRBJ2-1, with a tentative D call TRBD1 (5 bases). Per germline, CDR1 SGHTA and CDR2 FQGNSA. The CDR3 has 14 amino acids. The V end lost 8 bases, the J end lost 0 bases, and 11 bases lay between the germline ends. CDR3 sequence (DNA): TGTGCCAGCGCCTGGGGCCGCTCCTACAATGAGCAGTTCTTC. Translating it yields CASAWGRSYNEQFF.

V gene TRBV6-1 combines with J gene TRBJ2-3, with 8 positions matching TRBD2. With 5 bases clipped from V and 3 bases from J, the junction kept 10 bases outside the gene matches. The CDR3 spans 16 residues. Germline assignment: CDR1 MNHNS and CDR2 SASEGT. The DNA of the CDR3 is TGTGCCAGCAGTCCGAACGGGGGGGCTAAGACAGATACGCAGTATTTT. This gives the protein CASSPNGGAKTDTQYF.

This clonotype was recorded at least ten times. The chain carries TRBV6-6 and TRBJ2-7; 10 bases agree with TRBD1. The germline V gene has CDR1 MNHNY and CDR2 SVGAGI (reference sequence). V lost 5 bases, J lost 4 bases, and 11 bases stayed unmatched. The CDR3 has 16 residues. The DNA of the CDR3 is TGTGCCAGCAGTCTCCGGGGACAGGGGAACATTTACGAGCAGTACTTC. It yields the protein CASSLRGQGNIYEQYF.